This T cell receptor (beta chain) was sequenced during a study of T cell responses to AZD1222 COVID-19 vaccine. Points from the study as a whole: Clonal diversity was possibly underestimated; the donors were predominantly white British and more often female. Spike-spanning, vaccine-associated CD4 TCRs were dominant at 160-218 and 743-854.

V shed 4 bases and J shed 6 bases, with 7 bases lying between them. This CDR3 comprises 12 residues. Germline loops: CDR1 LNHNV, CDR2 YYDKDF (reference sequence). Points on this clone: Its specificity is unknown.

Data came from immunoSEQ multiplex PCR; TCRdb stores just in-frame clones and leaves some out. The repertoire consists of 150,000 to 200,000 clones, with 88% occurring once and the leading ten covering roughly 25%. The chain is built from TRBV15 and TRBJ2-1; unclear D gene. This material consisted of peripheral blood, taken 28 days after the second AZD1222 dose. The TCR originated in an adult who received the AZD1222 COVID-19 vaccine. The CDR3 DNA sequence: TGTGCCACCAGCACCGAGTTCAATGAGCAGTTCTTC. Amino acids: CATSTEFNEQFF. The full variable domain, completed using reference TRBV15 and TRBJ2-1, is DAMVIQNPRYQVTQFGKPVTLSCSQTLNHNVMYWYQQKSSQAPKLLFHYYDKDFNNEADTPDNFQSRRPNTSFCFLDIRSPGLGDTAMYLCATSTEFNEQFFGPGTRLTVL.